The text below deals with one TCR beta chain. The sample originates from a study of blood T cell repertoires in COVID-19. At the level of the study: Material from acute and convalescent COVID-19 was sourced from the United States, Italy and Spain. Sources were T cells, B-cell-depleted T cells, or PBMCs; the material itself was cDNA or gDNA.

This CDR3 has 14 residues. CDR1 and CDR2 (germline): SGHNT, YYREEE (reference sequence). V was pared by 4 bases and J by 5 bases, with 16 bases between. Original data processing: Cell counts per sample came from amplifying reference gene primers. TCRdb's copy holds only in-frame clones and misses some; the assay was immunoSEQ multiplex PCR. The V and J calls and the clone size are those of that table, but D and trimming were determined from the DNA. Of under 200,000 clones detected, approximately 90% appear once; the ten largest clones hold approximately 2%. The receptor was derived from a man between 18 and 29 years old with acute or convalescent COVID-19. The sample was peripheral blood. The chain combines TRBV5-4 with TRBJ2-7, with D perhaps matching TRBD2 (6 bases). The CDR3 loop reads CASSPSGTLHEQYF. The DNA for the CDR3 is TGTGCCAGCAGCCCCTCCGGGACTCTCCACGAGCAGTACTTC.